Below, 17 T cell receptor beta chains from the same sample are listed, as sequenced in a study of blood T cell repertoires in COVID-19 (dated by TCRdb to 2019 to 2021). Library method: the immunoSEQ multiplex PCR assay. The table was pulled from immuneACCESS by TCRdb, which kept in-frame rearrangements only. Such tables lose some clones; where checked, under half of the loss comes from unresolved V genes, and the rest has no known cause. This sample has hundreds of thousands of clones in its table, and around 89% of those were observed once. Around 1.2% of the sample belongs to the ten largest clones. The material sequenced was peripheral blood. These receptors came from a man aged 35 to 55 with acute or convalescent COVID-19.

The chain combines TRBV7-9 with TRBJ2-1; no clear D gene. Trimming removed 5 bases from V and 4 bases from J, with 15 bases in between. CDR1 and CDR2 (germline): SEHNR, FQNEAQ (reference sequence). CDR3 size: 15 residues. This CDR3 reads CASSPSLARYNEQFF. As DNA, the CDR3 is TGTGCCAGCAGCCCCTCCCTGGCGCGGTACAATGAGCAGTTCTTC.

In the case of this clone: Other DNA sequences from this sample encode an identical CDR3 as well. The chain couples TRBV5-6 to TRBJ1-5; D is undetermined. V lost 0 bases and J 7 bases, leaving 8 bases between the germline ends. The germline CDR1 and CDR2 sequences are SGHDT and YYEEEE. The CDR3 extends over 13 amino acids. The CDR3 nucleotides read TGTGCCAGCAGCTTGGGCGGAGGGCAGCCCCAGCATTTT. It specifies CASSLGGGQPQHF.

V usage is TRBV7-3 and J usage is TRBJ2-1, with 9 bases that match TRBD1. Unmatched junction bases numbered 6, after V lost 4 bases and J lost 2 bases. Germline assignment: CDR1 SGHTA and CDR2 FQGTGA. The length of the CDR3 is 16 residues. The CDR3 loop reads CASSSSGTGPYNEQFF. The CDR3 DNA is TGTGCCAGCAGCTCATCCGGGACAGGGCCCTACAATGAGCAGTTCTTC.

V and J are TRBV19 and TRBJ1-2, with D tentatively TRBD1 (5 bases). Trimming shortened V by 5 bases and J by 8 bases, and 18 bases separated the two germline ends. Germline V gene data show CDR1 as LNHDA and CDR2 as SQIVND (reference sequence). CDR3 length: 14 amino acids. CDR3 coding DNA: TGTGCCAGTAGTTTCCGACAGCCGCGTGTGGGCTACACCTTC. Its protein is CASSFRQPRVGYTF.

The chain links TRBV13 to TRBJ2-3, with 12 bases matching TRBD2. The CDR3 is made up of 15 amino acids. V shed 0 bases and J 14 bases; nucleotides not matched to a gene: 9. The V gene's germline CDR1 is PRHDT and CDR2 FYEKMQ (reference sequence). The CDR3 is CASSLGTSGGSPGYF. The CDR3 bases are TGTGCCAGCAGCTTAGGGACTAGCGGGGGCTCCCCGGGGTATTTT.

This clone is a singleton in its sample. CDR3 region: CASSAPRLTRSRSGNTIYF. For the CDR3, the DNA is TGTGCCAGCAGCGCACCTAGGCTTACAAGATCACGCTCTGGAAACACCATATATTTT. The chain carries TRBV7-2 and TRBJ1-3; no firm D call. V was pared by 5 bases and J by 0 bases, with 23 bases between. CDR1 and CDR2 (germline): SGHTA, FQGNSA. The CDR3 extends over 19 amino acids.

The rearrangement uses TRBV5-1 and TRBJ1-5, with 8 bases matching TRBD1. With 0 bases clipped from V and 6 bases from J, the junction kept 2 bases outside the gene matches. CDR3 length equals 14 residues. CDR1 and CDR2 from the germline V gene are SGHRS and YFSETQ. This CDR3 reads CASSLEQGGQPQHF. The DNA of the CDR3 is TGCGCCAGCAGCTTGGAACAGGGGGGTCAGCCCCAGCATTTT.

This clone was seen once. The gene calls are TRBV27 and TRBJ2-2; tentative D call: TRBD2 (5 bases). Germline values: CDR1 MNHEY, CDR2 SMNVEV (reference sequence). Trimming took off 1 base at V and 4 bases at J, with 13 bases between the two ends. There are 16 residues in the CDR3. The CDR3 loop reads CASSLYGRRGTGELFF. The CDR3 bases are TGTGCCAGCAGTTTATATGGGAGACGGGGCACCGGGGAGCTGTTTTTT.

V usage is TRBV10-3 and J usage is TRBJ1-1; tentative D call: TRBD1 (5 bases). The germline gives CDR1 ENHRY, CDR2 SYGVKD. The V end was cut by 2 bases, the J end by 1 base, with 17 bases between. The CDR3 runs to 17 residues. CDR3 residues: CAISEISRGGTNTEAFF. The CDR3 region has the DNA TGTGCCATCAGTGAGATAAGTAGGGGCGGAACGAACACTGAAGCTTTCTTT.

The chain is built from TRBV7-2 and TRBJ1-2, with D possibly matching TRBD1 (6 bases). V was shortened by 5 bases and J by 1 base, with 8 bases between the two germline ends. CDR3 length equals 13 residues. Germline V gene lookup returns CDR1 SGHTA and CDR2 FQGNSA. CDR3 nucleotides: TGTGCCAGCAGCCCGGACAGTAACTATGGCTACACCTTC. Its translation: CASSPDSNYGYTF.

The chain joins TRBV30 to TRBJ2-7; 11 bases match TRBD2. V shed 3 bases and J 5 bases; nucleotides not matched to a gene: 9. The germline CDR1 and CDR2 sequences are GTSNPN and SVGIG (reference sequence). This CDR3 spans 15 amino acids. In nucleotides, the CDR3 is TGTGCCTGGAGGAGAGGACTAGCGGGTTCCGACGAGCAGTACTTC. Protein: CAWRRGLAGSDEQYF.

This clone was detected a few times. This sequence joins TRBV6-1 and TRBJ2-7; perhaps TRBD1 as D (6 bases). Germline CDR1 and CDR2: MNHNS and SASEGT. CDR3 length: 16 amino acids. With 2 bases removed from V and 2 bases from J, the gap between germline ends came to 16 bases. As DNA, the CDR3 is TGTGCCAGCAGTGAAAGTTATGGGGGCGGTGCCTACGAGCAGTACTTC. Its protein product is CASSESYGGGAYEQYF.

In DNA, the CDR3 is TGTGCCAGTCTCCAACAACTATCAGGGGCGGGTAGCGATGAGCAGTTCTTC. Translated: CASLQQLSGAGSDEQFF. This chain uses TRBV19 with TRBJ2-1; D perhaps matches TRBD1 (6 bases). Trimming left V 8 bases short and J 8 bases short, with 28 bases between. CDR1 and CDR2 (germline): LNHDA, SQIVND (reference sequence). CDR3 length: 17 amino acids.

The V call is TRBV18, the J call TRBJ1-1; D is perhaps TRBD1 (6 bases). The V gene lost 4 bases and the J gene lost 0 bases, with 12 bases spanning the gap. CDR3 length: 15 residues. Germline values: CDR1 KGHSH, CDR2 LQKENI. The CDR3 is CASSRGQRLNTEAFF. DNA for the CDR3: TGTGCCAGCTCACGCGGACAGAGATTGAACACTGAAGCTTTCTTT.

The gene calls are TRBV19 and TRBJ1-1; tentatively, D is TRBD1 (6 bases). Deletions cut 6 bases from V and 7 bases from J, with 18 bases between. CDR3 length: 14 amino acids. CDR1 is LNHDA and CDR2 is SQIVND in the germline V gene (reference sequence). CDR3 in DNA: TGTGCCAGTAGCCCACTTACAGGGAAGGATGAAGCTTTCTTT. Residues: CASSPLTGKDEAFF. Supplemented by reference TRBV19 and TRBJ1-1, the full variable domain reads DGGITQSPKYLFRKEGQNVTLSCEQNLNHDAMYWYRQDPGQGLRLIYYSQIVNDFQKGDIAEGYSVSREKKESFPLTVTSAQKNPTAFYLCASSPLTGKDEAFFGQGTRLTVV.

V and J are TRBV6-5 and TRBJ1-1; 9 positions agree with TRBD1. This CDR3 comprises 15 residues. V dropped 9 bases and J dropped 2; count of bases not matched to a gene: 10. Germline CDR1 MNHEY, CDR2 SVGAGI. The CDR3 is CARPNPGQGNTEAFF. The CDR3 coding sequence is TGTGCCAGGCCTAACCCGGGACAGGGAAACACTGAAGCTTTCTTT.

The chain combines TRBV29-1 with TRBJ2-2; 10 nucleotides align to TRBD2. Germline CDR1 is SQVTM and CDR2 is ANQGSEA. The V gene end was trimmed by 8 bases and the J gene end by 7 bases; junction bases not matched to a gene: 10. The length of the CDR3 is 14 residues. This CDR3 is CSSRTSGGHGELFF. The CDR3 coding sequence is TGCAGCTCCCGGACTAGCGGTGGGCACGGGGAGCTGTTTTTT.